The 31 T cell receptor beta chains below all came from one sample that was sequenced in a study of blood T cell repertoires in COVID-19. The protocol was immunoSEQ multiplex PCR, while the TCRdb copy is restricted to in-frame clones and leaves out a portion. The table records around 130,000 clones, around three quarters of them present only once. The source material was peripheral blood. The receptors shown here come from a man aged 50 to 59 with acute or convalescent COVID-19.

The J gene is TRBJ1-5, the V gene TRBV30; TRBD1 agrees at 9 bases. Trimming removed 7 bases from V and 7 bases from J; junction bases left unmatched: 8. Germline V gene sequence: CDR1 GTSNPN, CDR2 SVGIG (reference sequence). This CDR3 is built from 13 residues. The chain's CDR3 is CASSGQGSQPQHF. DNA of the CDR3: TGTGCCTCGTCGGGACAGGGTTCCCAGCCCCAGCATTTT.

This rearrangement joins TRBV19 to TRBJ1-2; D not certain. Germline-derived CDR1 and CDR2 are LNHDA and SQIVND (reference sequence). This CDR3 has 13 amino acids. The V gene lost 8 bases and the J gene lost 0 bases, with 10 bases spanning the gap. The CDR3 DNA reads TGTGCCAGTGGCGGCAAAGCTAACTATGGCTACACCTTC. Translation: CASGGKANYGYTF. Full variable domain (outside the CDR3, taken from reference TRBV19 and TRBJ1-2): DGGITQSPKYLFRKEGQNVTLSCEQNLNHDAMYWYRQDPGQGLRLIYYSQIVNDFQKGDIAEGYSVSREKKESFPLTVTSAQKNPTAFYLCASGGKANYGYTFGSGTRLTVV.

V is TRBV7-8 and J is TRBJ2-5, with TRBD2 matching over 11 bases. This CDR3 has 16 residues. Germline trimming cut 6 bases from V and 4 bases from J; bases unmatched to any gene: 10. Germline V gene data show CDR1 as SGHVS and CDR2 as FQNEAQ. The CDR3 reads CASRKLAGAILETQYF. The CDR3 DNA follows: TGTGCCAGCAGAAAACTAGCGGGGGCCATACTAGAGACCCAGTACTTC.

CDR3 coding DNA: TGTGCTAGTGGTTTGGTGGGGGGAAGGAACTACACCTTC. As protein: CASGLVGGRNYTF. V is TRBV12-5 and J is TRBJ1-2, with D tentatively TRBD1 (5 bases). Trimming cost V 0 bases and J 10 bases, with 12 bases left between them. This CDR3 is 13 amino acids long. Looked up from germline, CDR1 is LGHNT and CDR2 is FRNRAP.

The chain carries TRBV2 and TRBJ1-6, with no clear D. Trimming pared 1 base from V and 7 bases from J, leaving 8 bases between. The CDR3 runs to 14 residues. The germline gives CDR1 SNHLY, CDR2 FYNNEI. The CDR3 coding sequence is TGTGCCAGCAGTGAAGGACGGAGCAATTCACCCCTCCACTTT. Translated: CASSEGRSNSPLHF.

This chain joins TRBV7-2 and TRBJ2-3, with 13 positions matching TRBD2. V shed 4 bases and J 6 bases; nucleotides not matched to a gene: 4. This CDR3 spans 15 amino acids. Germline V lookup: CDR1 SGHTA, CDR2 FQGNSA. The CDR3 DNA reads TGTGCCAGCAGCTCGACTAGCGGGGGGCGGGATACGCAGTATTTT. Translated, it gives CASSSTSGGRDTQYF.

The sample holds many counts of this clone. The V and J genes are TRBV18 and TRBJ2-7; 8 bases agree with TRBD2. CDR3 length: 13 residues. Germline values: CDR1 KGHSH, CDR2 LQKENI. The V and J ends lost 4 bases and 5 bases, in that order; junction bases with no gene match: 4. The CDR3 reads CASSRGLDNEQYF. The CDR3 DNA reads TGTGCCAGCTCACGGGGACTAGATAACGAGCAGTACTTC.

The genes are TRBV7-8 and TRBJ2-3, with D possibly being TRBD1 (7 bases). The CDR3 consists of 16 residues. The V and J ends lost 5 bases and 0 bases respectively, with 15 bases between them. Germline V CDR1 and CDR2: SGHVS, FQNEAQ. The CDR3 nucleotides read TGTGCCAGCAGCCTAGGGGCAGGGGGGAGCACAGATACGCAGTATTTT. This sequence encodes CASSLGAGGSTDTQYF.

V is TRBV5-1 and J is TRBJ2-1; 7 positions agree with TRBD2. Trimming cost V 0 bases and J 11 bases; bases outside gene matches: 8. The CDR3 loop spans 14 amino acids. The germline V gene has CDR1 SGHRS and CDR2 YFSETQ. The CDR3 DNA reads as TGCGCCAGCAGCTTGGTTACTAGCGATGATAAGCAGTTCTTC. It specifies CASSLVTSDDKQFF.

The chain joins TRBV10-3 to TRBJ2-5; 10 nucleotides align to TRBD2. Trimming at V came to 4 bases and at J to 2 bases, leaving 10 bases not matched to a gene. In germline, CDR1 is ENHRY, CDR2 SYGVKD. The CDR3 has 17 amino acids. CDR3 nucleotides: TGTGCCATCAGTGCGACTAGCGGGCGGTCCTTGCAAGAGACCCAGTACTTC. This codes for CAISATSGRSLQETQYF.

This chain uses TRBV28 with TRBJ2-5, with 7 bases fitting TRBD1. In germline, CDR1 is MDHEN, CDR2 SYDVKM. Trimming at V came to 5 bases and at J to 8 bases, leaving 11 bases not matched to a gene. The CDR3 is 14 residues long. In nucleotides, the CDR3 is TGTGCCAGCAGTGCCGTAGGGACAGTGCGAACCCAGTACTTC. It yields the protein CASSAVGTVRTQYF.

Here the CDR3 DNA reads TGTGCCAGTAGTATTGAGGCCGCTCGTCAAGAAAAACTGTTTTTT. Translating gives CASSIEAARQEKLFF. The V call is TRBV19, the J call TRBJ1-4; D is unclear. The length of the CDR3 is 15 residues. CDR1 and CDR2 from the germline V gene are LNHDA and SQIVND (reference sequence). V lost 3 bases to trimming and J lost 8 bases, with 16 bases between them.

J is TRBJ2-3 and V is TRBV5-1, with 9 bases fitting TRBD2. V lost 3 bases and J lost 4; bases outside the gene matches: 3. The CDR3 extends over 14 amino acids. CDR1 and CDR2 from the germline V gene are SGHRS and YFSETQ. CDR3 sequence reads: CASSSASGADTQYF. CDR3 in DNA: TGCGCCAGCAGCTCAGCTAGCGGGGCAGATACGCAGTATTTT.

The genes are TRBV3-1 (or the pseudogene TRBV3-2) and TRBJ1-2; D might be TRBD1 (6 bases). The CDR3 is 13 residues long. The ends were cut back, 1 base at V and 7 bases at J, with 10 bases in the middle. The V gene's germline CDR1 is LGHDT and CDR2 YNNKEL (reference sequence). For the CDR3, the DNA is TGTGCCAGCAGCCAAGGGACAGCACGTGGCTACACCTTC. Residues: CASSQGTARGYTF.

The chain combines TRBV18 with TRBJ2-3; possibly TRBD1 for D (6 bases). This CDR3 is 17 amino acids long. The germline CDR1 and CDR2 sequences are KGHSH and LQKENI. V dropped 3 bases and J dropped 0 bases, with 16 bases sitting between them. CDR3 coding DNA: TGTGCCAGCTCACCCGACAGGTTTTCCCCTAGCACAGATACGCAGTATTTT. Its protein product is CASSPDRFSPSTDTQYF.

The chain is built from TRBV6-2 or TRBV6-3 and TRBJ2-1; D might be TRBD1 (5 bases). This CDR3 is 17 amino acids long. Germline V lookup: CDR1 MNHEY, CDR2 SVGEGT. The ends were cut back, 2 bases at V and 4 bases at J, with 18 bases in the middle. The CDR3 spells CASSYIILGHGYNEQFF. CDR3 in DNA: TGTGCCAGCAGTTACATAATATTAGGACACGGATACAATGAGCAGTTCTTC.

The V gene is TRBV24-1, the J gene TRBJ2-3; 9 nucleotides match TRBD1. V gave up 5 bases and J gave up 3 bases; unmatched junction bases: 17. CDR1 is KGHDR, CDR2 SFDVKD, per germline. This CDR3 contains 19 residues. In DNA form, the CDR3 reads TGTGCCACCAGTGTGACCCTAGGCAAACAGGGGGCCGAGACAGATACGCAGTATTTT. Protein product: CATSVTLGKQGAETDTQYF.

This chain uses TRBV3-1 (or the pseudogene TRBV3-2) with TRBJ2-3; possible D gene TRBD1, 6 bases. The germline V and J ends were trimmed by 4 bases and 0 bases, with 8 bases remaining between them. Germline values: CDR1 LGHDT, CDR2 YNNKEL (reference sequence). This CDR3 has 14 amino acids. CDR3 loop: CASSLGASTDTQYF. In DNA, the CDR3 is TGTGCCAGCAGCCTGGGGGCTAGCACAGATACGCAGTATTTT.

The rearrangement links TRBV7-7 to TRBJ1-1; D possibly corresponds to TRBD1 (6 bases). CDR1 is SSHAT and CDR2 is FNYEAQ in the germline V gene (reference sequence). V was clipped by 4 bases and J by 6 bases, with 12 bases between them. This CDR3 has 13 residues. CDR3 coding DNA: TGTGCCAGCAGCTCCTCACAGGGTGCTGAAGCTTTCTTT. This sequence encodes CASSSSQGAEAFF. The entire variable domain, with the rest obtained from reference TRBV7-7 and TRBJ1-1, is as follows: GAGVSQSPRYKVTKRGQDVTLRCDPISSHATLYWYQQALGQGPEFLTYFNYEAQPDKSGLPSDRFSAERPEGSISTLTIQRTEQRDSAMYRCASSSSQGAEAFFGQGTRLTVV.

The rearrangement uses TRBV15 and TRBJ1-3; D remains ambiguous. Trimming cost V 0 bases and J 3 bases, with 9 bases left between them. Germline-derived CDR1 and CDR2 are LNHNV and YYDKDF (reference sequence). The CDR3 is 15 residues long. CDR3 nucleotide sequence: TGTGCCACCAGCAGAGACAGGTACCTTGGAAACACCATATATTTT. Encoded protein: CATSRDRYLGNTIYF. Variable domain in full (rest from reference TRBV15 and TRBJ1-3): DAMVIQNPRYQVTQFGKPVTLSCSQTLNHNVMYWYQQKSSQAPKLLFHYYDKDFNNEADTPDNFQSRRPNTSFCFLDIRSPGLGDTAMYLCATSRDRYLGNTIYFGEGSWLTVV.

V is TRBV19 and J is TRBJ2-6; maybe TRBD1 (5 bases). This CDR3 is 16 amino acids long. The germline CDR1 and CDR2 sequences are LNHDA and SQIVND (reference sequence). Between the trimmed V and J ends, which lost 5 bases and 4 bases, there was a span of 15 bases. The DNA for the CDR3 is TGTGCCAGTAGTCAGACTGGGGCAGCGGGGGCCAACGTCCTGACTTTC. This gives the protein CASSQTGAAGANVLTF.

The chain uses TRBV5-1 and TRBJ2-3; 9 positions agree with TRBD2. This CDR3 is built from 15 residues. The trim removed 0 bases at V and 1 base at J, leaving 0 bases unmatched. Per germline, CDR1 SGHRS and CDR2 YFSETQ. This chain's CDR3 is CASSLGTSGTDTQYF. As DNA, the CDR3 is TGCGCCAGCAGCTTGGGGACTAGCGGCACAGATACGCAGTATTTT.

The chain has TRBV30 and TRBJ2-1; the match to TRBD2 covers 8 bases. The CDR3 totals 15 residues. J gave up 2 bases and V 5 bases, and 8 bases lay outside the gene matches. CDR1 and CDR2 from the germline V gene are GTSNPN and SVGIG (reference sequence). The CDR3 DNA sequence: TGTGCCTGGCGTGCCGGGACTAGTGCCTACAATGAGCAGTTCTTC. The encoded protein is CAWRAGTSAYNEQFF.

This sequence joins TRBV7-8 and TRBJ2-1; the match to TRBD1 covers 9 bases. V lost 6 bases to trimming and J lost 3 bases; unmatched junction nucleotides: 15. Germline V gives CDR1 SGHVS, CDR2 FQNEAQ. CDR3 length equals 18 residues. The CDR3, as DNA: TGTGCCAGCAGTTTTCCCAAAACCGGGACAGGGTACTACAATGAGCAGTTCTTC. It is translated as CASSFPKTGTGYYNEQFF.

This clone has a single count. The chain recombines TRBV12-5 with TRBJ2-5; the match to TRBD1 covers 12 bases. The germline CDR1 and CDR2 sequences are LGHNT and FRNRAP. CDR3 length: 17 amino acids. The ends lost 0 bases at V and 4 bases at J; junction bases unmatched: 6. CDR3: CASGLVLGQGARETQYF. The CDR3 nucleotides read TGTGCTAGTGGTTTGGTACTGGGACAGGGGGCGAGAGAGACCCAGTACTTC.

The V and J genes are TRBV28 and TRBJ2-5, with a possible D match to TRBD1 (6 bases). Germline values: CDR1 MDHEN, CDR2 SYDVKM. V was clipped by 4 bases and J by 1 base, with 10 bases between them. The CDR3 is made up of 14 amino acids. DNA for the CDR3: TGTGCCAGCAGTTCCCAGGGGCCCCAAGAGACCCAGTACTTC. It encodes CASSSQGPQETQYF. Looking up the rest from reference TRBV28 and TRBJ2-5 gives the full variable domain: DVKVTQSSRYLVKRTGEKVFLECVQDMDHENMFWYRQDPGLGLRLIYFSYDVKMKEKGDIPEGYSVSREKKERFSLILESASTNQTSMYLCASSSQGPQETQYFGPGTRLLVL.

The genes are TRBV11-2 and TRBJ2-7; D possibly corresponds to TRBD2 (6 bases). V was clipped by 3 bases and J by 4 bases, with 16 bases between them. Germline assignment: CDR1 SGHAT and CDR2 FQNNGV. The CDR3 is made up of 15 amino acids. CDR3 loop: CASSLEAGPQYEQYF. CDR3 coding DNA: TGTGCCAGCAGCTTGGAGGCGGGACCCCAATACGAGCAGTACTTC.

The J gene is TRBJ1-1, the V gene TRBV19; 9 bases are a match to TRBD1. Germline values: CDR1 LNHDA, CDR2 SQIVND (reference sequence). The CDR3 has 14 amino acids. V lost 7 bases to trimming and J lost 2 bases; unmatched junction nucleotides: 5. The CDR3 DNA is TGTGCCAGTATACGGGACAGGGTCAACACTGAAGCTTTCTTT. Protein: CASIRDRVNTEAFF. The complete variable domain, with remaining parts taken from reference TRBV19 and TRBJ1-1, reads DGGITQSPKYLFRKEGQNVTLSCEQNLNHDAMYWYRQDPGQGLRLIYYSQIVNDFQKGDIAEGYSVSREKKESFPLTVTSAQKNPTAFYLCASIRDRVNTEAFFGQGTRLTVV.

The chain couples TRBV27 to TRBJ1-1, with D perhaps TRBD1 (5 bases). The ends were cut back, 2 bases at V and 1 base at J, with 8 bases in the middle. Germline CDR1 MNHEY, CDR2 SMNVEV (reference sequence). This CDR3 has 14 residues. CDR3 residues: CASSLAGRNTEAFF. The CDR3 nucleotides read TGTGCCAGCAGTTTAGCGGGGCGGAACACTGAAGCTTTCTTT.

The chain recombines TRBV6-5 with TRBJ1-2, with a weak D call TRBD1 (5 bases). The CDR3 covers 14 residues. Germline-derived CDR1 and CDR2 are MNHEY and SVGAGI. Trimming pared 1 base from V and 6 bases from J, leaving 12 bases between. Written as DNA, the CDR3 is TGTGCCAGCAGTTACTTAACAGGCGAGGATGGCTACACCTTC. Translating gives CASSYLTGEDGYTF.

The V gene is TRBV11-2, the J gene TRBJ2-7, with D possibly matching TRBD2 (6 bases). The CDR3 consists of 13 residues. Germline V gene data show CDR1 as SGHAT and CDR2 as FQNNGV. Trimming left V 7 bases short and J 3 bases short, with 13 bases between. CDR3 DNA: TGTGCCAGCATGCAAGCGGGCTACTACGAGCAGTACTTC. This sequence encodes CASMQAGYYEQYF. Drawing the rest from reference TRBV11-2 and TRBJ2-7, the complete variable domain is EAGVAQSPRYKIIEKRQSVAFWCNPISGHATLYWYQQILGQGPKLLIQFQNNGVVDDSQLPKDRFSAERLKGVDSTLKIQPAKLEDSAVYLCASMQAGYYEQYFGPGTRLTVT.